This T cell receptor (beta chain) was profiled in a study of blood T cell repertoires in COVID-19. Study-level background: The analysed material was cDNA or gDNA that came from T cells, B-cell-depleted T cells, or PBMCs.

Using immunoSEQ multiplex PCR, the repertoire was profiled, and TCRdb retains in-frame clones only, with some absent. The sample includes 120,000 or so clones, 90% of them seen just once. The CDR3 has 13 amino acids. CDR1 SGHTA and CDR2 FQGTGA come from the germline V gene. Trimming at V came to 0 bases and at J to 13 bases, leaving 4 bases not matched to a gene. Material: peripheral blood. The source is a man aged 45-65 years with active COVID-19. The chain joins TRBV7-3 to TRBJ1-1; 11 nucleotides line up with TRBD1. CDR3 amino acids: CASSLTGTGGIFF. CDR3 DNA: TGTGCCAGCAGCTTAACCGGGACAGGGGGTATTTTCTTT.